This entry lists 17 T cell receptor beta chains sequenced from one sample in a study of OX40 agonist ivuxolimab in advanced cancers. Data came from immunoSEQ multiplex PCR; TCRdb stores just in-frame clones and leaves some out. The repertoire holds about 20,000 clones, with 65% to 85% as singletons. The sample here was CD4+ or CD8+ T cells sorted from blood, taken in a trial of the OX40 agonist ivuxolimab. These receptors were obtained from an adult with an advanced solid tumor such as melanoma, head and neck, liver or kidney cancer.

The rearrangement uses TRBV10-2 and TRBJ2-1; D is unresolved. The V and J ends lost 4 bases and 7 bases respectively, with 5 bases between them. Germline CDR1 is WSHSY and CDR2 is SAAADI. This CDR3 has 11 amino acids. CDR3 bases: TGCGCCAGCAGTGGGCCTAATGAGCAGTTCTTC. Translated, it gives CASSGPNEQFF.

The rearrangement uses TRBV5-1 and TRBJ2-2, with D perhaps matching TRBD2 (5 bases). The CDR3 is 14 residues long. Per the germline V gene, CDR1 is SGHRS and CDR2 is YFSETQ. V was clipped by 4 bases and J by 6 bases, with 13 bases between them. The CDR3 DNA is TGCGCCAGCAGCATCGACCCGCGGGCCGGGGAGCTGTTTTTT. Its protein is CASSIDPRAGELFF.

The rearrangement uses TRBV5-4 and TRBJ2-1; D remains ambiguous. The CDR3 length is 12 residues. CDR1 and CDR2 from the germline V gene are SGHNT and YYREEE (reference sequence). V lost 4 bases to trimming and J lost 4 bases, with 6 bases between them. The CDR3 DNA reads TGTGCCAGCAGCGTTGGGTACAATGAGCAGTTCTTC. This translates into CASSVGYNEQFF.

As for this clone: Compared with germline, one end of the junction differs, possibly owing to a read error. The rearrangement uses TRBV27 and TRBJ2-1, with a tentative D call TRBD2 (5 bases). The CDR3 has 14 amino acids. Germline CDR1 MNHEY, CDR2 SMNVEV (reference sequence). CDR3 sequence (DNA): TGTGCCAGCAGTTTAGCGGACTCCAACAATGAGCAGTTCTTC. It yields the protein CASSLADSNNEQFF.

This chain joins TRBV29-1 and TRBJ1-1; no definite D call. This CDR3 has 14 amino acids. The V gene lost 0 bases and the J gene lost 7 bases, with 15 bases spanning the gap. Germline V lookup: CDR1 SQVTM, CDR2 ANQGSEA. CDR3 nucleotides: TGCAGCGTTGAAGATGGCCAGGACCTGGGTGAAGCTTTCTTT. Amino acids: CSVEDGQDLGEAFF.

The J gene is TRBJ1-1, the V gene TRBV27; TRBD1 might be the D (5 bases). From germline, CDR1 is MNHEY and CDR2 SMNVEV (reference sequence). V was pared by 3 bases and J by 1 base, with 6 bases between. CDR3 length equals 13 residues. The CDR3 loop is CASSFGQNTEAFF. For the CDR3, the DNA is TGTGCCAGCAGTTTTGGACAGAACACTGAAGCTTTCTTT.

For the CDR3, the DNA is TGCGCCAGCAGCCAAGATCCCAACTACGAGCAGTACTTC. Protein: CASSQDPNYEQYF. The chain has TRBV4-1 and TRBJ2-7; D not resolved. The CDR3 has 13 amino acids. Deletions cut 0 bases from V and 3 bases from J, with 6 bases between. From germline, CDR1 is MGHRA and CDR2 YSYEKL.

The V gene is TRBV4-1, the J gene TRBJ2-3, with 11 bases aligning to TRBD2. The CDR3 length is 17 residues. Per germline, CDR1 MGHRA and CDR2 YSYEKL. J lost 3 bases, V lost 2 bases, and 7 bases had no gene match. Written as DNA, the CDR3 is TGCGCCAGCAGCCAACGGGGACTAGCGGAACTAACAGATACGCAGTATTTT. Residues: CASSQRGLAELTDTQYF.

The rearrangement joins TRBV7-9 to TRBJ2-1; D remains ambiguous. Germline loops: CDR1 SEHNR, CDR2 FQNEAQ (reference sequence). The CDR3 covers 15 residues. The V gene lost 0 bases and the J gene lost 8 bases, with 14 bases spanning the gap. In DNA form, the CDR3 reads TGTGCCAGCAGCTTAGCCGGCGGCGCTTGGCATGAGCAGTTCTTC. The encoded protein is CASSLAGGAWHEQFF.

Judged by abundance, this clone is medium-sized (0.01 to 0.1%). The chain combines TRBV5-6 with TRBJ2-7; D unresolved. This CDR3 comprises 14 residues. CDR1 and CDR2 (germline): SGHDT, YYEEEE. Trimming took 2 bases from V and 4 from J, leaving 13 bases between them. CDR3 residues: CASSFWNLRYEQYF. DNA of the CDR3: TGTGCCAGCAGCTTCTGGAATCTGAGGTACGAGCAGTACTTC. Full variable domain (outside the CDR3, taken from reference TRBV5-6 and TRBJ2-7): DAGVTQSPTHLIKTRGQQVTLRCSPKSGHDTVSWYQQALGQGPQFIFQYYEEEERQRGNFPDRFSGHQFPNYSSELNVNALLLGDSALYLCASSFWNLRYEQYFGPGTRLTVT.

The chain couples TRBV5-6 to TRBJ2-7, with D perhaps TRBD1 (6 bases). Trimming left V 4 bases short and J 3 bases short, with 11 bases between. CDR1 is SGHDT, CDR2 YYEEEE, per germline. The CDR3 totals 13 residues. The CDR3: CASSITTGYEQYF. The CDR3 DNA follows: TGTGCCAGCAGCATAACGACAGGCTACGAGCAGTACTTC. Full variable domain (remainder filled in from reference TRBV5-6 and TRBJ2-7): DAGVTQSPTHLIKTRGQQVTLRCSPKSGHDTVSWYQQALGQGPQFIFQYYEEEERQRGNFPDRFSGHQFPNYSSELNVNALLLGDSALYLCASSITTGYEQYFGPGTRLTVT.

The rearrangement links TRBV27 to TRBJ2-7; possibly TRBD1 for D (6 bases). The CDR3 sequence is 15 residues long. V lost 5 bases and J lost 7, with 21 bases in between. Germline V gene lookup returns CDR1 MNHEY and CDR2 SMNVEV (reference sequence). Here the CDR3 reads CASSRVENRVGEQYF. The CDR3 DNA follows: TGTGCCAGCAGTCGCGTCGAGAACAGGGTGGGGGAGCAGTACTTC.

The chain recombines TRBV13 with TRBJ2-3; D gene unclear. The length of the CDR3 is 15 residues. Looked up from germline, CDR1 is PRHDT and CDR2 is FYEKMQ (reference sequence). The V end lost 4 bases, the J end lost 3 bases, and 14 bases lay between the germline ends. The CDR3 loop is CASSSALTATDTQYF. The DNA of the CDR3 is TGTGCCAGCAGCTCCGCGTTGACCGCAACAGATACGCAGTATTTT.

This chain connects TRBV6-1 to TRBJ2-3; D gene uncertain. The V and J ends lost 3 bases and 4 bases respectively, with 11 bases between them. The CDR3 extends over 14 amino acids. The germline V gene has CDR1 MNHNS and CDR2 SASEGT. CDR3 DNA sequence: TGTGCCAGCAGTGACGGGTCCGGCGCAGATACGCAGTATTTT. The encoded protein is CASSDGSGADTQYF.

The V call is TRBV6-1, the J call TRBJ2-3, with a tentative D call TRBD1 (5 bases). The germline V and J ends were trimmed by 4 bases and 5 bases, with 13 bases remaining between them. The CDR3 sequence is 14 residues long. Germline V CDR1 and CDR2: MNHNS, SASEGT. CDR3 region: CASSASVQGDTQYF. CDR3 DNA sequence: TGTGCCAGCAGTGCAAGCGTCCAGGGAGATACGCAGTATTTT.

The chain uses TRBV7-2 and TRBJ2-5, with D maybe TRBD1 (6 bases). The CDR3 loop spans 13 amino acids. With 2 bases removed from V and 2 bases from J, the gap between germline ends came to 6 bases. Germline V lookup: CDR1 SGHTA, CDR2 FQGNSA. CDR3 bases: TGTGCCAGCAGCTTACAGGGGCAAGAGACCCAGTACTTC. It translates to CASSLQGQETQYF.

In this sample, this clone is medium-sized (0.01 to 0.1%). This chain uses TRBV9 with TRBJ2-1; 7 nucleotides agree with TRBD1. This CDR3 is built from 15 residues. Unmatched junction bases numbered 5, after V lost 0 bases and J lost 5 bases. Germline-derived CDR1 and CDR2 are SGDLS and YYNGEE. CDR3 DNA sequence: TGTGCCAGCAGCGTAGCTTATAGGGGGCACAATGAGCAGTTCTTC. It specifies CASSVAYRGHNEQFF.